This T cell receptor (beta chain) is drawn from a study of T cell repertoires in ileal Crohn's disease. Study-wide context: All patients had surgery for stricturing (roughly 61%) or penetrating (39%) disease.

CDR1 is LNHDA, CDR2 SQIVND, per germline (reference sequence). CDR3 length equals 11 residues. V was shortened by 5 bases and J by 9 bases, with 9 bases between the two germline ends. Overall study results and limits: Endoscopic recurrence occurred in every patient whose clonality exceeded 26.8%.

Each sample's TCRB immunosequencing used 450 to 650 nanograms of biopsy DNA. Profiling relied on immunoSEQ multiplex PCR, and the TCRdb table lists in-frame clones only, not all of them. The sample holds some 30,000 clones; about 81% are singletons and the top ten take 5.5% to 6.5%. This clone was counted a single time. Its antigen is still unknown. Sequenced sample: ileal tissue. This clonotype was obtained from an adult with Crohn's disease. The chain joins TRBV19 to TRBJ2-3; tentative D call: TRBD1 (6 bases). Here the CDR3 DNA reads TGTGCCAGTAGTCAGGGGCGGACGCAGTATTTT. The encoded protein is CASSQGRTQYF.